This TCR beta chain was identified during a study of neoadjuvant anti-PD-1 for oral cavity cancer. In the study overall: Patients without progression received a fourth nivolumab dose around day 43, then surgical resection on days 50-56.

V shed 5 bases and J shed 2 bases, with 9 bases lying between them. CDR3 length equals 13 residues. Germline V gene lookup returns CDR1 MNHNS and CDR2 SASEGT. Generated by immunoSEQ multiplex PCR, the TCRdb table keeps only in-frame clones and is missing some. The table records under 15,000 clones, 70% to 75% of them present only once. Noted time point: after neoadjuvant nivolumab, at surgical resection. Sequenced material: PBMCs, taken after nivolumab (anti-PD-1) treatment. The receptor's source is a person aged 40 to 85 with oral cavity squamous cell carcinoma. This chain uses TRBV6-1 with TRBJ1-1; D remains unclear. The CDR3 reads CASSPGSNTEAFF. CDR3 DNA: TGTGCCAGCAGTCCGGGGTCCAACACTGAAGCTTTCTTT.